These 27 T cell receptor beta chains originate from one sample sequenced in a study of shared clonotypes between healthy human individuals. The protocol was immunoSEQ multiplex PCR, while the TCRdb copy is restricted to in-frame clones and leaves out a portion. The table lists about 380,000 clones, 90% to 98% of them singletons. The material sequenced was memory CD8+ T cells sorted from blood. Specified subset: CD45RO+ cells pooled with CCR7-negative TemRA cells. These receptors were taken from a young man in good health.

The chain joins TRBV5-6 to TRBJ1-3; perhaps TRBD1 as D (5 bases). V was shortened by 3 bases and J by 4 bases, with 11 bases between the two germline ends. The germline V gene has CDR1 SGHDT and CDR2 YYEEEE. The CDR3 sequence is 14 residues long. CDR3 in DNA: TGTGCCAGCAGCTCCGGGACCCGGGGAAACACCATATATTTT. Its translation is CASSSGTRGNTIYF.

The chain joins TRBV4-1 to TRBJ1-5, with a possible D match to TRBD1 (5 bases). The CDR3 has 16 residues. V lost 0 bases and J 4 bases, leaving 13 bases between the germline ends. The germline V gene has CDR1 MGHRA and CDR2 YSYEKL. The CDR3 DNA follows: TGCGCCAGCAGCCAAGATGGGGGGACTATTAATCAGCCCCAGCATTTT. This encodes CASSQDGGTINQPQHF.

The V and J genes are TRBV27 and TRBJ1-5; D may be TRBD1 (5 bases). CDR1 is MNHEY, CDR2 SMNVEV, per germline (reference sequence). The V end was cut by 8 bases, the J end by 2 bases, with 22 bases between. The CDR3 consists of 17 residues. This chain's CDR3 is CASASLRGTRGNQPQHF. Here the CDR3 DNA reads TGTGCCAGCGCCTCCTTGAGAGGGACGAGGGGCAATCAGCCCCAGCATTTT.

The J gene is TRBJ1-2, the V gene TRBV5-4, with unresolved D. V was cut by 3 bases and J by 0 bases, with 9 bases left in between. Germline V gene lookup returns CDR1 SGHNT and CDR2 YYREEE (reference sequence). The CDR3 is 14 amino acids. The CDR3 sequence: CASSSPAANYGYTF. In DNA form, the CDR3 reads TGTGCCAGCAGCTCCCCGGCAGCTAACTATGGCTACACCTTC.

The gene calls are TRBV7-9 and TRBJ2-1, with D unresolved. The CDR3 has 12 amino acids. With 4 bases removed from V and 5 bases from J, the gap between germline ends came to 6 bases. Germline CDR1 and CDR2: SEHNR and FQNEAQ (reference sequence). The CDR3: CASSYDNNEQFF. CDR3 sequence (DNA): TGTGCCAGCAGCTACGACAACAATGAGCAGTTCTTC.

J is TRBJ2-3 and V is TRBV7-8; D uncertain. V gave up 5 bases and J gave up 0 bases, with 6 bases separating them. The germline gives CDR1 SGHVS, CDR2 FQNEAQ. The CDR3 runs to 13 residues. The CDR3 nucleotides are TGTGCCAGCAGCCCGTGGAGCACAGATACGCAGTATTTT. Protein product: CASSPWSTDTQYF.

The V gene is TRBV12-5, the J gene TRBJ2-2, with 10 bases lining up with TRBD1. This CDR3 has 16 amino acids. CDR1 is LGHNT and CDR2 is FRNRAP in the germline V gene. The V gene end was trimmed by 0 bases and the J gene end by 5 bases; junction bases not matched to a gene: 3. CDR3 in DNA: TGTGCTAGTGGTTTGGTTTCGGGACAGGGGACCGGGGAGCTGTTTTTT. It encodes CASGLVSGQGTGELFF. Filled out from reference TRBV12-5 and TRBJ2-2, the complete variable domain reads DARVTQTPRHKVTEMGQEVTMRCQPILGHNTVFWYRQTMMQGLELLAYFRNRAPLDDSGMPKDRFSAEMPDATLATLKIQPSEPRDSAVYFCASGLVSGQGTGELFFGEGSRLTVL.

The rearrangement links TRBV11-2 to TRBJ2-1; D not resolved. The V end was cut by 0 bases, the J end by 1 base, with 7 bases between. CDR1 is SGHAT and CDR2 is FQNNGV in the germline V gene. The CDR3 is 15 residues long. The CDR3 nucleotides are TGTGCCAGCAGCTTAGAGGGCGGTTCCTACAATGAGCAGTTCTTC. Protein product: CASSLEGGSYNEQFF.

The chain couples TRBV10-3 to TRBJ2-1, with 15 bases identical to TRBD2. V dropped 10 bases and J dropped 7; count of bases not matched to a gene: 5. CDR3 length equals 14 residues. CDR1 and CDR2 from the germline V gene are ENHRY and SYGVKD. Written as DNA, the CDR3 is TGTGCCACCATGGGACTAGCGGGAGGAAATGAGCAGTTCTTC. Residues: CATMGLAGGNEQFF.

The rearrangement links TRBV25-1 to TRBJ2-2; 8 bases agree with TRBD1. Germline CDR1 MGHDK, CDR2 SYGVNS. J gave up 5 bases and V 9 bases, and 5 bases lay outside the gene matches. The CDR3 has 13 residues. The CDR3 bases are TGTGCCAGTTACAGGGGGAGTACCGGGGAGCTGTTTTTT. It encodes CASYRGSTGELFF.

The V gene is TRBV19, the J gene TRBJ2-5, with 11 bases that match TRBD1. The germline gives CDR1 LNHDA, CDR2 SQIVND (reference sequence). The length of the CDR3 is 18 residues. J gave up 5 bases and V 6 bases, and 17 bases lay outside the gene matches. As DNA, the CDR3 is TGTGCCAGTAGAATACGAATCCCTGGACAGGGGGCGCGGGAGACCCAGTACTTC. It specifies CASRIRIPGQGARETQYF.

V usage is TRBV10-3 and J usage is TRBJ1-1, with TRBD1 matching over 9 bases. Losses at the gene ends were 7 bases for V and 1 base for J; bases not matched to a gene: 4. This CDR3 is built from 14 residues. Germline V gene data show CDR1 as ENHRY and CDR2 as SYGVKD. The CDR3 region has the DNA TGTGCCATCAATACAGGGGGCAAGAACACTGAAGCTTTCTTT. Protein: CAINTGGKNTEAFF.

J is TRBJ2-1 and V is TRBV15, with D tentatively TRBD1 (6 bases). The CDR3 spans 14 residues. V gave up 0 bases and J gave up 6 bases, with 9 bases separating them. Germline CDR1 and CDR2: LNHNV and YYDKDF (reference sequence). CDR3 DNA: TGTGCCACCAGCAGAGATGCAGGGGCCAATGAGCAGTTCTTC. Amino acid sequence: CATSRDAGANEQFF.

The gene calls are TRBV19 and TRBJ2-1, with TRBD2 identical over 13 bases. This CDR3 has 15 residues. J was trimmed by 6 bases and V by 6 bases; bases with no gene match: 5. The germline V gene has CDR1 LNHDA and CDR2 SQIVND (reference sequence). Here the CDR3 reads CASSLTSGRANEQFF. Written as DNA, the CDR3 is TGTGCCAGTAGCCTTACTAGCGGGAGGGCCAATGAGCAGTTCTTC.

In this sample, this clone turned up once. V is TRBV4-1 and J is TRBJ2-3; tentative D call: TRBD2 (5 bases). Trimming pared 5 bases from V and 2 bases from J, leaving 20 bases between. This CDR3 is built from 17 residues. Germline assignment: CDR1 MGHRA and CDR2 YSYEKL. Here the CDR3 reads CASSTRLLGTLTDTQYF. The CDR3, as DNA: TGCGCCAGCAGCACCCGTTTACTAGGTACCCTCACAGATACGCAGTATTTT.

The V gene is TRBV7-9, the J gene TRBJ1-5, with D possibly being TRBD1 (5 bases). Trimming took 2 bases from V and 2 from J, leaving 7 bases between them. The CDR3 spans 14 residues. Germline CDR1 and CDR2: SEHNR and FQNEAQ (reference sequence). This CDR3 is CASSLQGRNQPQHF. The DNA for the CDR3 is TGTGCCAGCAGCTTACAGGGTCGCAATCAGCCCCAGCATTTT.

A remark on this clone: The sample holds other DNA sequences that translate to the same CDR3. The CDR3 coding sequence is TGTGCCAGCAGTGGTGAGACCCAGTACTTC. Residues: CASSGETQYF. V usage is TRBV2 and J usage is TRBJ2-5; D call uncertain. The germline CDR1 and CDR2 sequences are SNHLY and FYNNEI. V shed 4 bases and J shed 5 bases, with 2 bases lying between them. The CDR3 is made up of 10 amino acids.

The V call is TRBV5-1, the J call TRBJ2-7; 7 bases map to TRBD2. This CDR3 region has 14 residues. In germline, CDR1 is SGHRS, CDR2 YFSETQ. The J segment lost 2 bases and the V segment lost 1 base, leaving 3 bases of the junction unmatched. The CDR3 DNA is TGCGCCAGCAGCTTGTTACGGGGGGCCTACGAGCAGTACTTC. It encodes CASSLLRGAYEQYF.

The V call is TRBV27, the J call TRBJ2-7; TRBD2 matches at 13 bases. Trimming removed 6 bases from V and 2 bases from J; junction bases left unmatched: 10. The length of the CDR3 is 17 residues. Germline CDR1 MNHEY, CDR2 SMNVEV (reference sequence). CDR3 sequence (DNA): TGTGCCAGCAGCCAGAGAACTAGCGGGAGGGTCCCCTACGAGCAGTACTTC. This codes for CASSQRTSGRVPYEQYF.

The chain links TRBV6-1 to TRBJ2-1; 7 nucleotides match TRBD2. The CDR3 is 12 residues long. After removal of 4 bases from V and 7 bases from J, the junction contained 1 base not matched to a gene. Germline CDR1 and CDR2: MNHNS and SASEGT. In nucleotides, the CDR3 is TGTGCCAGCAGTGCCGGGGGGAATGAGCAGTTCTTC. Translated, it gives CASSAGGNEQFF.

The rearrangement joins TRBV11-2 to TRBJ1-1; no clear D. The germline V gene encodes CDR1 SGHAT and CDR2 FQNNGV. With 7 bases removed from V and 7 bases from J, the gap between germline ends came to 19 bases. The CDR3 covers 14 residues. The CDR3 region has the DNA TGTGCCAGCACCAGGATAATCGAGGCGATTGAAGCTTTCTTT. Translated: CASTRIIEAIEAFF.

V gene TRBV5-5 combines with J gene TRBJ2-5; D is ambiguous. The CDR3 is 13 amino acids. The ends were cut back, 4 bases at V and 0 bases at J, with 7 bases in the middle. Looked up from germline, CDR1 is SGHKS and CDR2 is YYEKEE (reference sequence). The CDR3 nucleotides are TGTGCCAGCAGCACTATGTACCAAGAGACCCAGTACTTC. Protein product: CASSTMYQETQYF.

The V and J genes are TRBV18 and TRBJ2-7; 7 nucleotides line up with TRBD1. The CDR3 sequence is 13 residues long. The junction had 1 base not matched to a gene; V was cut back by 3 bases and J by 2 bases. Germline lookup yields CDR1 KGHSH and CDR2 LQKENI. Here the CDR3 reads CASSPDRAYEQYF. The DNA for the CDR3 is TGTGCCAGCTCACCTGACAGGGCCTACGAGCAGTACTTC.

The chain recombines TRBV6-5 with TRBJ1-4, with 9 bases fitting TRBD1. The CDR3 length is 15 residues. The J segment lost 8 bases and the V segment lost 5 bases, leaving 9 bases of the junction unmatched. CDR1 and CDR2 from the germline V gene are MNHEY and SVGAGI. The CDR3 DNA reads as TGTGCCAGCAGTAGAAGACAGGGGGGGCGGGAAAAACTGTTTTTT. Protein: CASSRRQGGREKLFF.

The chain uses TRBV18 and TRBJ1-2; 8 nucleotides line up with TRBD1. The germline V gene has CDR1 KGHSH and CDR2 LQKENI. The CDR3 has 13 amino acids. The V and J ends lost 5 bases and 8 bases, in that order; junction bases with no gene match: 7. The CDR3 region is CASSIKQGEGYTF. CDR3 nucleotide sequence: TGTGCCAGCTCAATAAAACAGGGGGAAGGCTACACCTTC.

V usage is TRBV6-5 and J usage is TRBJ2-5; 7 bases fit TRBD2. The CDR3 spans 13 residues. The ends lost 6 bases at V and 5 bases at J; junction bases unmatched: 6. Germline V gives CDR1 MNHEY, CDR2 SVGAGI. Written as DNA, the CDR3 is TGTGCCAGCAGGAACGGGGGGTGGGAGACCCAGTACTTC. This gives the protein CASRNGGWETQYF.

V gene TRBV7-9 combines with J gene TRBJ2-1; TRBD1 matches at 8 bases. The junction had 9 bases not matched to a gene; V was cut back by 2 bases and J by 6 bases. CDR1 SEHNR and CDR2 FQNEAQ come from the germline V gene (reference sequence). The CDR3 length is 16 residues. This chain's CDR3 is CASSLTGTGPLNEQFF. The CDR3 nucleotides read TGTGCCAGCAGCTTAACCGGGACAGGCCCTCTCAATGAGCAGTTCTTC.